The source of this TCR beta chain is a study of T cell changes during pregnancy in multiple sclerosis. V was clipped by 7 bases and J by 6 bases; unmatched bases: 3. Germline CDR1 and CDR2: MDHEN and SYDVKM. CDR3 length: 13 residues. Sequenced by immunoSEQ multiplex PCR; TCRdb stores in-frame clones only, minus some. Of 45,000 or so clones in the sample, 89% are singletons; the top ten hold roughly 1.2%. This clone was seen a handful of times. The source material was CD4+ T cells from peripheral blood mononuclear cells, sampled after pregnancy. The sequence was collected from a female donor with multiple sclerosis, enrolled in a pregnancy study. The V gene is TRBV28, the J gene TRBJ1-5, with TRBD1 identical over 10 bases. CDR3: CASKTGGPQPQHF. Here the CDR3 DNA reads TGTGCCAGCAAGACAGGGGGCCCTCAGCCCCAGCATTTT. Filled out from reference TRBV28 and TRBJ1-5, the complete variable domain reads DVKVTQSSRYLVKRTGEKVFLECVQDMDHENMFWYRQDPGLGLRLIYFSYDVKMKEKGDIPEGYSVSREKKERFSLILESASTNQTSMYLCASKTGGPQPQHFGDGTRLSIL.